A selection of T cell receptor beta chains follows, all from one sample in a study of T cell responses to AZD1222 COVID-19 vaccine. Profiled with immunoSEQ multiplex PCR; TCRdb holds only in-frame clones, not every one. The sample yields fewer than 300,000 clones, roughly 93% seen once. The sequenced sample was peripheral blood, obtained on day 0 of AZD1222 vaccination. Receptors originate from an adult in good health. Both conserved end residues are part of each CDR3.

CDR3	J	V
CASSSPRGAYTEAFF	TRBJ1-1	TRBV28
CASSQASRRGNTEAFF	TRBJ1-1	TRBV3-1/TRBV3-2
CASSQGSFEDQPQHF	TRBJ1-5	TRBV4-2
CASGLGGDPTGELFF	TRBJ2-2	TRBV5-1
CASSSGQGGSPLHF	TRBJ1-6	TRBV5-4
CASSSWRGYDEQYF	TRBJ2-7	TRBV7-9
CASSLYQAARNEQFF	TRBJ2-1	TRBV7-3
CASSQTSGGRGGYTF	TRBJ1-2	TRBV3-1/TRBV3-2
CASSLSVRGHEQFF	TRBJ2-1	TRBV11-2
CANPKEYF	TRBJ2-5	TRBV5-1
CASSFESYAFF	TRBJ1-1	TRBV7-9
CASSLPRWKGTEAFF	TRBJ1-1	TRBV7-9
CALAGGSYEQYF	TRBJ2-7	TRBV30
CASSRDSNQPQHF	TRBJ1-5	TRBV2
CASSVGQNYNEQFF	TRBJ2-1	TRBV5-1
CAWSVGLVHTIYF	TRBJ1-3	TRBV30
CASRGTYSYNEQFF	TRBJ2-1	TRBV27